This T cell receptor (beta chain) is drawn from a study of shared clonotypes between healthy human individuals. About the study: The study enrolled two women and a few men aged 18 to 49. Study-wide points: What limited the represented genetic and exposure-history diversity was the small number of donors.

V was trimmed by 6 bases and J by 5 bases, leaving 11 bases between them. The CDR3 is 13 residues long. Germline assignment: CDR1 LNHDA and CDR2 SQIVND (reference sequence). The assay was immunoSEQ multiplex PCR, and TCRdb's table has in-frame clones only and misses some. The table lists about 680,000 clones, over 65% of them singletons. With respect to this clone: Its antigen is not identified.

V is TRBV19 and J is TRBJ1-5; D might be TRBD1 (5 bases). Material: memory CD4+ T cells sorted from blood. The subset here: CD45RA-negative fraction. The TCR sequence derives from a woman in her twenties or thirties in good health. CDR3 bases: TGTGCCAGTAGAGGGGAATCCCATCAGCCCCAGCATTTT. The encoded protein is CASRGESHQPQHF.